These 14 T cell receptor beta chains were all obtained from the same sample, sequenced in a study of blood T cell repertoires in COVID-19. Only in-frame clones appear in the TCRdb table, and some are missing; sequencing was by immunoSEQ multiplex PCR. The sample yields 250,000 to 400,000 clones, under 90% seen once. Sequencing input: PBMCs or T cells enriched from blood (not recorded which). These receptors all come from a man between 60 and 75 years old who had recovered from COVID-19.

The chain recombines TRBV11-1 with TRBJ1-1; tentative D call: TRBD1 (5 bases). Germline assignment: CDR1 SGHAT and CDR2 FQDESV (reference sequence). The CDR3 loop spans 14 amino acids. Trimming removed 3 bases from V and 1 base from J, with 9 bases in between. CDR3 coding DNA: TGTGCCAGCAGCTTTAACCAGGGGAACACTGAAGCTTTCTTT. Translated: CASSFNQGNTEAFF.

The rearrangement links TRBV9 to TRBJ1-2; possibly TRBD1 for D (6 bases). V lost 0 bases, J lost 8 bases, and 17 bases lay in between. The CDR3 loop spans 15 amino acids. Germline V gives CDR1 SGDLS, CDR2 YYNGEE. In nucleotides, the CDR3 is TGTGCCAGCAGCGTAGACAGGGAACCCCTTCGCGGCTACACCTTC. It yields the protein CASSVDREPLRGYTF.

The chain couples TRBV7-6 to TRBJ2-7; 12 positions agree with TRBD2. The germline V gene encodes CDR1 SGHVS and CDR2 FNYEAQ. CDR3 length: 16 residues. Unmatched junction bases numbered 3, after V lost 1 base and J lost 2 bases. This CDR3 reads CASSLELAGGPYEQYF. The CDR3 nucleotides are TGTGCCAGCAGCTTAGAACTAGCGGGAGGTCCCTACGAGCAGTACTTC.

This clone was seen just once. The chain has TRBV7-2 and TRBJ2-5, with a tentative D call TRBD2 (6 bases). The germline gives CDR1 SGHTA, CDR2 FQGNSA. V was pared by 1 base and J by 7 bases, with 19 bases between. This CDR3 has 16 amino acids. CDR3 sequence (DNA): TGTGCCAGCAGCTTAGAGGCTAGCGTAGACGTACGGACCCAGTACTTC. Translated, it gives CASSLEASVDVRTQYF.

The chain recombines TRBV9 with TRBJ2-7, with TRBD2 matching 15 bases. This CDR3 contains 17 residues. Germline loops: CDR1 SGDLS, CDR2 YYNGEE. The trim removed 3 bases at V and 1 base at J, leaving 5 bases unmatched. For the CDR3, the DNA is TGTGCCAGCAGCGAGGGACTAGCGGGAGGCCCTTCCTACGAGCAGTACTTC. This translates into CASSEGLAGGPSYEQYF. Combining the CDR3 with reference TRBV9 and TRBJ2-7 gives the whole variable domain DSGVTQTPKHLITATGQRVTLRCSPRSGDLSVYWYQQSLDQGLQFLIQYYNGEERAKGNILERFSAQQFPDLHSELNLSSLELGDSALYFCASSEGLAGGPSYEQYFGPGTRLTVT.

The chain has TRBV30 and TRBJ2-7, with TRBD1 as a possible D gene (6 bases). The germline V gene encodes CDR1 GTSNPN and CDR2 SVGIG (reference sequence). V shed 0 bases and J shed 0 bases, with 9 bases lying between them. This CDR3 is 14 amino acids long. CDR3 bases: TGTGCCTGGAGTGTCGACAGGAGCTCCTACGAGCAGTACTTC. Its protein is CAWSVDRSSYEQYF.

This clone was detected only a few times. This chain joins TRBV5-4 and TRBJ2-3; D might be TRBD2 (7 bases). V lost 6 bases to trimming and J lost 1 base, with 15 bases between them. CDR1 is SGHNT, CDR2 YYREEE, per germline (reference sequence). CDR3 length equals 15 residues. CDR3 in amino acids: CASTLGGRGTDTQYF. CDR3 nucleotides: TGTGCCAGCACCCTGGGGGGGCGAGGCACAGATACGCAGTATTTT.

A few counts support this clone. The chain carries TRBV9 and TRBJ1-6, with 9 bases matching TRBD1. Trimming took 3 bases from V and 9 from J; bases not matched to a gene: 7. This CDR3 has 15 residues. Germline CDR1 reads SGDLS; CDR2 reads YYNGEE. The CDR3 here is CASSGPGQGASPLHF. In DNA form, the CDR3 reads TGTGCCAGCAGCGGGCCGGGACAGGGAGCTTCACCCCTCCACTTT. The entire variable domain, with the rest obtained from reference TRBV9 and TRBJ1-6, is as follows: DSGVTQTPKHLITATGQRVTLRCSPRSGDLSVYWYQQSLDQGLQFLIQYYNGEERAKGNILERFSAQQFPDLHSELNLSSLELGDSALYFCASSGPGQGASPLHFGNGTRLTVT.

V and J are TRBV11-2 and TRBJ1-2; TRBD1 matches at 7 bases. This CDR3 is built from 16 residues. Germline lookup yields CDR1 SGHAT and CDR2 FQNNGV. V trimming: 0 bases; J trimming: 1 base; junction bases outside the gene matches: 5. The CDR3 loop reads CASSLDWDRSNYGYTF. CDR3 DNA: TGTGCCAGCAGCTTAGATTGGGACAGAAGTAACTATGGCTACACCTTC.

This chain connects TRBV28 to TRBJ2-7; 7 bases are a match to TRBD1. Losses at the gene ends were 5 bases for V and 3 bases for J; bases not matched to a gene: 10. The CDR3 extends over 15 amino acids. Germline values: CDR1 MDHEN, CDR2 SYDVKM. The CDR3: CASSQLGQGVYEQYF. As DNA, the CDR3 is TGTGCCAGCAGTCAACTTGGGCAGGGGGTCTACGAGCAGTACTTC.

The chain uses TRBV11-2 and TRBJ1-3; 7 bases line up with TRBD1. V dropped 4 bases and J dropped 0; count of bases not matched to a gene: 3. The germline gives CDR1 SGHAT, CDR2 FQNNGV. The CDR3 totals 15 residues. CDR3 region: CASSSRQGSGNTIYF. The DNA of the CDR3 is TGTGCCAGCAGCTCCAGACAGGGCTCTGGAAACACCATATATTTT.

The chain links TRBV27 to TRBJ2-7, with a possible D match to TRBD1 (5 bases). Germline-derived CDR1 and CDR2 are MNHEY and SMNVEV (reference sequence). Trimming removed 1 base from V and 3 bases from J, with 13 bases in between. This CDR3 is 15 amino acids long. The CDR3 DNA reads TGTGCCAGCAGTTTATGGGGCAGTAACCTCTACGAGCAGTACTTC. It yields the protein CASSLWGSNLYEQYF.

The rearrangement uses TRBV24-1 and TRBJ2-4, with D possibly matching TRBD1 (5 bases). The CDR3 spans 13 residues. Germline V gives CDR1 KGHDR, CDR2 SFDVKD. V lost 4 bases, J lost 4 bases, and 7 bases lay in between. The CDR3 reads CATSDQGKNIQYF. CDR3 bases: TGTGCCACCAGTGACCAGGGAAAAAACATTCAGTACTTC.

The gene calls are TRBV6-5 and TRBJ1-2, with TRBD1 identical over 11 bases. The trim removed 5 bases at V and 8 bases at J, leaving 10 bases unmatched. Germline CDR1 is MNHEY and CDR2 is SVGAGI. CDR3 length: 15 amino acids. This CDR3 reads CASSPRTGGAEGYTF. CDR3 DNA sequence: TGTGCCAGCAGTCCGAGGACAGGGGGCGCGGAGGGCTACACCTTC.